The present TCR beta chain was sequenced within a study of cytomegalovirus exposure and HLA in healthy donors. Findings of the study overall: TCR beta chains numbering roughly 150 were designated cytomegalovirus-associated. Fewer than 20,000 TCR beta sequences were associated with HLA alleles at 0.05 false discovery rate in a later analysis.

Germline V gene sequence: CDR1 SGHAT, CDR2 FQNNGV. V lost 4 bases, J lost 4 bases, and 5 bases stayed unmatched. The CDR3 runs 15 residues. A word on this clone: Its target is not known.

Both 60 Vbeta primers and 13 Jbeta primers went into the PCR. Data came from immunoSEQ multiplex PCR; TCRdb stores just in-frame clones and leaves some out. The sample lists 40,000 to 60,000 clones, approximately 77% occurring once. The chain recombines TRBV11-2 with TRBJ2-3; 10 nucleotides match TRBD2. Sequenced input: PBMCs. This TCR was recovered from a woman between 50 and 59 years old in good health and CMV-seronegative. Written as DNA, the CDR3 is TGTGCCAGCAGCTCAAGCGGGGGGGTGTCAGATACGCAGTATTTT. This codes for CASSSSGGVSDTQYF.